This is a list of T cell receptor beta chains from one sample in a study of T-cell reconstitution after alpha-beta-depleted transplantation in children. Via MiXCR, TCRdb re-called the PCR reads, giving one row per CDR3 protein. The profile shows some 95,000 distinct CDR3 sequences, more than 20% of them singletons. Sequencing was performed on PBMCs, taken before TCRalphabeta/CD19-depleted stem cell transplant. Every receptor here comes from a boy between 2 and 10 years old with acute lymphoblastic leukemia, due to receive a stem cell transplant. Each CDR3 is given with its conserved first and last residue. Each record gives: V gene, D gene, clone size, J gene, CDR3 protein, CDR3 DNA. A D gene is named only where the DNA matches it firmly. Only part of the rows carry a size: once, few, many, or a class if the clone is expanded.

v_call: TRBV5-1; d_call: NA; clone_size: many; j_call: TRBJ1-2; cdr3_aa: CASSLDSPSYTF; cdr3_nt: TGCGCCAGCAGCTTGGACAGCCCGAGCTACACCTTC
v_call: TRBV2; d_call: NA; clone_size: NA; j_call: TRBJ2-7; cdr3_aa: CASSAGIGGQYF; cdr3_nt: TGTGCCAGCAGCGCCGGAATCGGTGGGCAGTACTTC
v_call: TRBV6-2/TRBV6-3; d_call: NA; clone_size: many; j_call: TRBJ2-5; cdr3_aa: CASSYGPIETQYF; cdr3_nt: TGTGCCAGCAGTTACGGTCCAATAGAGACCCAGTACTTC
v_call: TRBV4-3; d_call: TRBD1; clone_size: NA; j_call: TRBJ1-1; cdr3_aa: CASSQATGTGSAEAFF; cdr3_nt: TGCGCCAGCAGCCAAGCAACCGGGACAGGGAGCGCTGAAGCTTTCTTT
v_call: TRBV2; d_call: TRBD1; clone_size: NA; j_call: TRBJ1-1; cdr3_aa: CASRGGQGGTEAFF; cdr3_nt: TGTGCCAGCAGGGGCGGACAGGGAGGGACTGAAGCTTTCTTT
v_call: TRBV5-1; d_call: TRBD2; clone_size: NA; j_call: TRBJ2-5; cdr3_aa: CASRLTSGKETQYF; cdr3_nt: TGCGCCAGCAGGTTGACTAGCGGGAAAGAGACCCAGTACTTC
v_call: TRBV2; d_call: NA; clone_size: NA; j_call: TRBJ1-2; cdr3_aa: CASSAGQGRNGYTF; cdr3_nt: TGTGCCAGCAGTGCGGGTCAGGGAAGAAATGGCTACACCTTC
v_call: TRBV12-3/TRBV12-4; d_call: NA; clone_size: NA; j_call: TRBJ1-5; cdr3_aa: CASSDGTPSNQPQHF; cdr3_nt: TGTGCCAGCAGTGACGGGACCCCTTCCAATCAGCCCCAGCATTTT
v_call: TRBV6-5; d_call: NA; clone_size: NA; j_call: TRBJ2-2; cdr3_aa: CASSYSRRQGTTGELFF; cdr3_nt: TGTGCCAGCAGTTACTCGCGGCGCCAGGGGACCACCGGGGAGCTGTTTTTT
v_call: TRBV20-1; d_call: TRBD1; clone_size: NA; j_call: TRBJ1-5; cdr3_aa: CSARDSGQGYQPQHF; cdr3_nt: TGCAGTGCTAGAGATTCCGGACAGGGTTATCAGCCCCAGCATTTT
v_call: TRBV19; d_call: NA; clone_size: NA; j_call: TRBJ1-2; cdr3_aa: CASSPTGSKGYTF; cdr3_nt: TGTGCCAGTAGTCCAACAGGGTCAAAAGGCTACACCTTC
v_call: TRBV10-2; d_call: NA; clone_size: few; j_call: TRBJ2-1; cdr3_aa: CASSDMENNEQFF; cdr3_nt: TGCGCCAGCTCAGACATGGAAAACAATGAGCAGTTCTTC
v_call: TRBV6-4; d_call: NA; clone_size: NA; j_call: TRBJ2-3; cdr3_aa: CASSEGASGADTQYF; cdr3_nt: TGTGCCAGCAGTGAGGGGGCTAGCGGAGCAGATACGCAGTATTTT
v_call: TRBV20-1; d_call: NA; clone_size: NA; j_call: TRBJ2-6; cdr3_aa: CSAWTDSGANVLTF; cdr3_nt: TGCAGTGCTTGGACAGACTCTGGGGCCAACGTCCTGACTTTC
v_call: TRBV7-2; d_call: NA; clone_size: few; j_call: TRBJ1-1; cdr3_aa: CASSYGTYTEAFF; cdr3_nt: TGTGCCAGCAGCTACGGGACTTACACTGAAGCTTTCTTT
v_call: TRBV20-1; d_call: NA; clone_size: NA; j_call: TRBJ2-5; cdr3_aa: CSATLSGGAGPTQYF; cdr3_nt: TGCAGTGCCACCCTTAGCGGAGGGGCTGGTCCGACCCAGTACTTC
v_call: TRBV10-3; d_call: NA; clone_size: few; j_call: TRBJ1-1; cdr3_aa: CAISDSINTEAFF; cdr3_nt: TGTGCCATCAGTGACTCGATAAACACTGAAGCTTTCTTT
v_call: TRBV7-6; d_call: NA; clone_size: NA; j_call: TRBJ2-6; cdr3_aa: CSSSLEVSGANVLTF; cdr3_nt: TGTTCCAGCAGCTTAGAGGTCTCTGGGGCCAACGTCCTGACTTTC
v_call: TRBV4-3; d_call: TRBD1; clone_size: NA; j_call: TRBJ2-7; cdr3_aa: CASSQFPGQGYEQYF; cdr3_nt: TGCGCCAGCAGCCAATTTCCGGGACAGGGATACGAGCAGTACTTC